The 14 T cell receptor beta chains given below trace back to one sample, sequenced in a study of blood T cell repertoires in COVID-19. Libraries were prepared by immunoSEQ multiplex PCR; TCRdb keeps only in-frame clonotypes and omits some of them. The profile shows 80,000 to 100,000 clones, 80% to 90% of them singletons. Sample: peripheral blood. These TCRs come from a human donor in a cohort sampled during active COVID-19.

The chain has TRBV10-3 and TRBJ2-1; 10 nucleotides line up with TRBD2. V lost 5 bases and J lost 6; bases outside the gene matches: 4. Germline V gives CDR1 ENHRY, CDR2 SYGVKD. This CDR3 spans 14 amino acids. Here the CDR3 DNA reads TGTGCCATCAGTCTAGCGGGAGAGTTCAATGAGCAGTTCTTC. Translation gives CAISLAGEFNEQFF.

The gene calls are TRBV19 and TRBJ2-1, with TRBD1 matching 9 bases. This CDR3 is built from 14 residues. The V and J ends lost 6 bases and 7 bases, in that order; junction bases with no gene match: 7. Germline CDR1 is LNHDA and CDR2 is SQIVND (reference sequence). CDR3 protein: CASRAGTGINEQFF. The CDR3 DNA reads as TGTGCCAGTAGGGCCGGGACAGGGATTAATGAGCAGTTCTTC.

The chain links TRBV5-4 to TRBJ2-2, with 12 positions matching TRBD1. The CDR3 is 16 residues long. Trimming removed 4 bases from V and 9 bases from J; junction bases left unmatched: 10. Germline-derived CDR1 and CDR2 are SGHNT and YYREEE (reference sequence). The CDR3, as DNA: TGTGCCAGCAGCGTCGCCGGGACAGGGGGCTTCAGGGAGCTGTTTTTT. The encoded protein is CASSVAGTGGFRELFF.

This rearrangement joins TRBV7-2 to TRBJ1-2, with 9 bases that match TRBD1. This CDR3 contains 17 residues. The V and J ends lost 6 bases and 4 bases, in that order; junction bases with no gene match: 15. Germline V gives CDR1 SGHTA, CDR2 FQGNSA. The CDR3 reads CASSRPGQGFSGYGYTF. The CDR3 DNA follows: TGTGCCAGCAGTCGACCGGGACAGGGATTTTCGGGCTATGGCTACACCTTC.

The sample holds one count of this clone. The rearrangement joins TRBV3-1 (or the pseudogene TRBV3-2) to TRBJ2-2; D unclear. This CDR3 spans 15 amino acids. Germline-derived CDR1 and CDR2 are LGHDT and YNNKEL (reference sequence). V lost 5 bases and J 7 bases, leaving 17 bases between the germline ends. The CDR3: CASSYTLPAIGELFF. The CDR3 DNA sequence: TGTGCCAGCAGCTATACACTACCCGCCATCGGGGAGCTGTTTTTT.

V gene TRBV15 combines with J gene TRBJ1-5; TRBD1 aligns across 9 bases. The CDR3 sequence is 15 residues long. The V and J ends lost 0 bases and 5 bases, in that order; junction bases with no gene match: 2. CDR1 is LNHNV, CDR2 YYDKDF, per germline (reference sequence). DNA for the CDR3: TGTGCCACCAGCAGAGATTACAGGGGGCATCAGCCCCAGCATTTT. Residues: CATSRDYRGHQPQHF.

The V call is TRBV5-6, the J call TRBJ2-3; D possibly corresponds to TRBD2 (8 bases). The ends were cut back, 0 bases at V and 4 bases at J, with 12 bases in the middle. CDR1 is SGHDT and CDR2 is YYEEEE in the germline V gene. The CDR3 spans 15 residues. The CDR3 spells CASSLAGGGPDTQYF. The CDR3 DNA reads as TGTGCCAGCAGCTTGGCGGGAGGGGGCCCAGATACGCAGTATTTT.

The rearrangement links TRBV9 to TRBJ2-2; D gene ambiguous. Trimming removed 6 bases from V and 6 bases from J, with 12 bases in between. CDR1 is SGDLS, CDR2 YYNGEE, per germline. The CDR3 has 13 amino acids. This chain's CDR3 is CASTAHRSGELFF. The CDR3 region has the DNA TGTGCCAGCACCGCCCATCGGTCCGGGGAGCTGTTTTTT. The whole variable domain, filled in from reference TRBV9 and TRBJ2-2, reads DSGVTQTPKHLITATGQRVTLRCSPRSGDLSVYWYQQSLDQGLQFLIQYYNGEERAKGNILERFSAQQFPDLHSELNLSSLELGDSALYFCASTAHRSGELFFGEGSRLTVL.

V and J are TRBV5-4 and TRBJ2-7; 8 nucleotides line up with TRBD2. This CDR3 comprises 15 residues. V trimming: 6 bases; J trimming: 6 bases; junction bases outside the gene matches: 14. Germline loops: CDR1 SGHNT, CDR2 YYREEE (reference sequence). The CDR3 is CASTPRGGPSVEQYF. CDR3 coding DNA: TGTGCCAGCACCCCTCGGGGGGGCCCCTCGGTCGAGCAGTACTTC.

This chain links TRBV5-5 with TRBJ1-4, with D perhaps TRBD1 (5 bases). The V and J ends lost 0 bases and 12 bases respectively, with 18 bases between them. Germline assignment: CDR1 SGHKS and CDR2 YYEKEE (reference sequence). This CDR3 region has 15 residues. This CDR3 is CASSLDPGEARELFF. The CDR3 nucleotides read TGTGCCAGCAGCTTGGATCCGGGGGAGGCTAGGGAACTGTTTTTT. The whole variable domain, remainder taken from reference TRBV5-5 and TRBJ1-4, is DAGVTQSPTHLIKTRGQQVTLRCSPISGHKSVSWYQQVLGQGPQFIFQYYEKEERGRGNFPDRFSARQFPNYSSELNVNALLLGDSALYLCASSLDPGEARELFFGSGTQLSVL.

V and J are TRBV5-1 and TRBJ2-1; a weak D match, TRBD1 (6 bases). The CDR3 covers 15 residues. Germline CDR1 reads SGHRS; CDR2 reads YFSETQ. The V gene lost 0 bases and the J gene lost 9 bases, with 16 bases spanning the gap. CDR3 sequence reads: CASSLAPLGRGEQFF. The CDR3 nucleotides are TGCGCCAGCAGCTTGGCCCCACTGGGCAGGGGTGAGCAGTTCTTC.

The chain is built from TRBV5-1 and TRBJ2-1, with D uncertain. The CDR3 length is 13 residues. CDR1 is SGHRS and CDR2 is YFSETQ in the germline V gene. Trimming took off 4 bases at V and 5 bases at J, with 10 bases between the two ends. The DNA for the CDR3 is TGCGCCAGCAGCAGAGCTTTTAACAATGAGCAGTTCTTC. This encodes CASSRAFNNEQFF.

The rearrangement links TRBV18 to TRBJ2-3; no definite D call. Germline loops: CDR1 KGHSH, CDR2 LQKENI. V was cut by 0 bases and J by 1 base, with 14 bases left in between. This CDR3 comprises 17 residues. Written as DNA, the CDR3 is TGTGCCAGCTCACCACCGGTATGGGCCGAAGGCACAGATACGCAGTATTTT. This translates into CASSPPVWAEGTDTQYF.

The chain links TRBV7-2 to TRBJ2-2, with 9 bases fitting TRBD1. The CDR3 loop spans 16 amino acids. Per the germline V gene, CDR1 is SGHTA and CDR2 is FQGNSA. The V and J ends lost 1 base and 1 base, in that order; junction bases with no gene match: 1. The CDR3 nucleotides read TGTGCCAGCAGCTTAGGGACAGGGGTGAACACCGGGGAGCTGTTTTTT. Residues: CASSLGTGVNTGELFF. Together with reference TRBV7-2 and TRBJ2-2, the CDR3 gives the full variable domain: GAGVSQSPSNKVTEKGKDVELRCDPISGHTALYWYRQSLGQGLEFLIYFQGNSAPDKSGLPSDRFSAERTGGSVSTLTIQRTQQEDSAVYLCASSLGTGVNTGELFFGEGSRLTVL.